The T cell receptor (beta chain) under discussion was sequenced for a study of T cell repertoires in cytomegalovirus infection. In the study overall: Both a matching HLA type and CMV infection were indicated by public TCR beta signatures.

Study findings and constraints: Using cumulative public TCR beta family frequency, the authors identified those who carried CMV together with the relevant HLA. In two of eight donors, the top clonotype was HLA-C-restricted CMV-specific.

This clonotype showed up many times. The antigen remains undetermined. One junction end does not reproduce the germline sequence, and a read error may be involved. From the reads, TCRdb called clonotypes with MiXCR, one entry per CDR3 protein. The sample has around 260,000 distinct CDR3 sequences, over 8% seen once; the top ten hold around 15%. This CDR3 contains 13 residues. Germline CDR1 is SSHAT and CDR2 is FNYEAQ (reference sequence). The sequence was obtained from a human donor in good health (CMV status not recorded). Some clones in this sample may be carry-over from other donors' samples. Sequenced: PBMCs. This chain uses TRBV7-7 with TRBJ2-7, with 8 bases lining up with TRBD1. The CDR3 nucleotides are TGTGCTAGCAGCCCCGGGACAGGTGGCGAGCAGTACTTC. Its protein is CASSPGTGGEQYF.